This is a list of T cell receptor beta chains from one sample in a study of a mutant IDH1 vaccine in newly diagnosed glioma. TCRdb's table, derived via immunoSEQ multiplex PCR, lists solely in-frame clones and lacks some. Counted here are around 89,000 clones, about 83% occurring once; the ten biggest clones make up approximately 7.4%. Sequenced material: PBMCs, taken from a glioma patient treated with radiotherapy, temozolomide or both. These receptors were collected from a woman between 50 and 59 years old with glioma. Both conserved end residues are part of each CDR3. Each record gives: J gene, clone size, V gene, CDR3 protein. The size of a clone is reported for some rows only, either as once, few or many, or as a class for expanded clones.

J gene: TRBJ2-7; clone size: NA; V gene: TRBV29-1; CDR3 protein: CSVNGQGAYEQYF
J gene: TRBJ2-3; clone size: NA; V gene: TRBV2; CDR3 protein: CASSEAEGLAADTQYF
J gene: TRBJ1-1; clone size: once; V gene: TRBV14; CDR3 protein: CASSQDYGLDTEAFF
J gene: TRBJ1-1; clone size: NA; V gene: TRBV9; CDR3 protein: CASSGTGEPGNTEAFF
J gene: TRBJ2-7; clone size: few; V gene: TRBV13; CDR3 protein: CASSLGTPSYEQYF
J gene: TRBJ2-7; clone size: NA; V gene: TRBV4-1; CDR3 protein: CASSQEGGYEQYF
J gene: TRBJ2-1; clone size: NA; V gene: TRBV4-2; CDR3 protein: CASSQDQDSYNEQFF
J gene: TRBJ2-5; clone size: NA; V gene: TRBV7-6; CDR3 protein: CASSLDPSGAPPLETQYF
J gene: TRBJ2-1; clone size: NA; V gene: TRBV27; CDR3 protein: CASSRTDYNEQFF
J gene: TRBJ2-3; clone size: NA; V gene: TRBV27; CDR3 protein: CASSASDTQYF
J gene: TRBJ2-1; clone size: NA; V gene: TRBV18; CDR3 protein: CASSPTGSWGNEQFF
J gene: TRBJ2-5; clone size: NA; V gene: TRBV5-1; CDR3 protein: CASSSGDREQETQYF
J gene: TRBJ2-5; clone size: NA; V gene: TRBV7-2; CDR3 protein: CASSRDGRKETQYF
J gene: TRBJ1-1; clone size: NA; V gene: TRBV20-1; CDR3 protein: CGVRGLSGAFF
J gene: TRBJ2-7; clone size: NA; V gene: TRBV6-5; CDR3 protein: CASSYSFPDSTYEQYF
J gene: TRBJ1-6; clone size: NA; V gene: TRBV5-1; CDR3 protein: CASSLVAGGNSPLHF
J gene: TRBJ2-1; clone size: NA; V gene: TRBV4-3; CDR3 protein: CASSQDSPGSRSRFF
J gene: TRBJ2-2; clone size: NA; V gene: TRBV5-1; CDR3 protein: CASSYTGGKEPGELFF
J gene: TRBJ1-3; clone size: NA; V gene: TRBV6-1; CDR3 protein: CASSERTHGNTIYF